What follows describes a single T cell receptor beta chain. Its specificity is unknown. Compared with germline, one end of the junction differs, possibly owing to a read error. The data were obtained in a study of regulatory T cells in long-lasting Graves disease. Overall study results and limits: New patients shared fewer public clonotypes (approximately 1,000) than persistent patients did (about 3,000).

Time point given: newly diagnosed GD, antithyroid drugs for less than 3 months. The TCR library was prepared using RNA isolated from PBMCs. Graves' disease was diagnosed by American Thyroid Association guidelines. The CDR3 totals 9 residues. The germline CDR1 and CDR2 sequences are DFQATT and SNEGSKA (reference sequence). To make TCR beta libraries, researchers used iRepertoire HTBI primers and Arm-PCR of CDR3 regions. TCRdb fed the multiplex PCR reads into MiXCR, producing one record per CDR3 protein. The sample consists of more than 300,000 distinct CDR3 sequences, roughly 17% of them appearing once. These same data were also listed under a study on T cells in Graves' hyperthyroidism and ophthalmopathy. Per that paper: The patients, who ranged from 18 to 65 in age, presented with newly diagnosed hyperthyroidism lasting under 2 months. Blood also contained most expanded thyroid clonotypes above 0.001.

The TCR comes from a woman aged 18-29 years with Graves disease. The source material was peripheral blood mononuclear cells (PBMCs), sampled at new diagnosis, from a patient treated with antithyroid drugs. The V call is TRBV20-1, the J call TRBJ1-1; D remains ambiguous. The CDR3 DNA reads TGCAGTGCTAGAATACGTGAGTACTTT. This encodes CSARIREYF.